Below, one TCR beta chain is given with its context. The data derive from a study of blood T cell repertoires in COVID-19. Whole-study context: PBMCs, B-cell-depleted T cells, or T cells provided the cDNA or gDNA that made up the material.

Original data processing: Reference gene primer amplification in the assay estimated nucleated cell counts. Method: immunoSEQ multiplex PCR; TCRdb's copy keeps in-frame clones and lacks some. The DNA gave D and trimming, while V, J and clone size come from that table. This sample has roughly 40,000 clones, with roughly 86% found just once. The CDR3 consists of 18 residues. Germline V gene lookup returns CDR1 ENHRY and CDR2 SYGVKD. Trimming at V came to 2 bases and at J to 3 bases, leaving 11 bases not matched to a gene. The chain recombines TRBV10-3 with TRBJ2-3; 10 nucleotides match TRBD2. Specimen: peripheral blood. This TCR was recovered from a man in his 70s with acute or convalescent COVID-19. CDR3 nucleotides: TGTGCCATCAGTGAGACTAGCGGGACCGCCCTCGGGACAGATACGCAGTATTTT. Encoded protein: CAISETSGTALGTDTQYF.